Shown below are 19 T cell receptor beta chains from a single sample sequenced in a study of response to subunit inactivated influenza vaccine. TCRdb ran MiXCR on the RT-PCR reads and lists one entry per CDR3 protein. The sample lists under 850,000 distinct CDR3 sequences; about 18% were seen once. The material sequenced was PBMCs from blood, taken roughly 5 days after vaccination. These receptors came from a middle-aged man who received an inactivated influenza vaccine.

This clonotype was seen repeatedly, ten times or more. The V call is TRBV4-1, the J call TRBJ2-1; D might be TRBD2 (6 bases). Germline V lookup: CDR1 MGHRA, CDR2 YSYEKL. V dropped 2 bases and J dropped 2 bases, with 19 bases sitting between them. The CDR3 contains 18 residues. The CDR3 region is CASSQTFSGRATYNEQFF. DNA of the CDR3: TGCGCCAGCAGCCAAACATTTAGCGGTCGGGCAACCTACAATGAGCAGTTCTTC.

This chain uses TRBV7-9 with TRBJ2-2; D not certain. CDR1 is SEHNR, CDR2 FQNEAQ, per germline (reference sequence). The CDR3 is 14 amino acids. V was shortened by 3 bases and J by 3 bases, with 8 bases between the two germline ends. The CDR3, as DNA: TGTGCCAGCAGCTTTCCAATAGACACCGGGGAGCTGTTTTTT. It yields the protein CASSFPIDTGELFF.

The chain has TRBV2 and TRBJ1-1; D uncertain. This CDR3 is built from 13 residues. V was clipped by 3 bases and J by 4 bases, with 9 bases between them. CDR1 SNHLY and CDR2 FYNNEI come from the germline V gene. CDR3 DNA sequence: TGTGCCAGCAGTGATTTTGAGAGCACTGAAGCTTTCTTT. Translation gives CASSDFESTEAFF.

This clonotype was counted a few times. The chain is built from TRBV5-1 and TRBJ1-1; 7 bases agree with TRBD1. V lost 4 bases, J lost 2 bases, and 8 bases stayed unmatched. The germline gives CDR1 SGHRS, CDR2 YFSETQ. The CDR3 is 15 residues long. CDR3 residues: CASSTTRTGNTEAFF. The CDR3 bases are TGCGCCAGCAGCACAACAAGGACAGGTAACACTGAAGCTTTCTTT. Based on the CDR3 plus reference TRBV5-1 and TRBJ1-1, the full variable domain is KAGVTQTPRYLIKTRGQQVTLSCSPISGHRSVSWYQQTPGQGLQFLFEYFSETQRNKGNFPGRFSGRQFSNSRSEMNVSTLELGDSALYLCASSTTRTGNTEAFFGQGTRLTVV.

This sequence joins TRBV12-3 or TRBV12-4 and TRBJ2-1; 9 nucleotides agree with TRBD2. Germline trimming cut 8 bases from V and 2 bases from J; bases unmatched to any gene: 4. There are 14 residues in the CDR3. For the CDR3, the DNA is TGTGCCAGCTTCGTAGCGGGGGCCTACAATGAGCAGTTCTTC. Its protein is CASFVAGAYNEQFF.

This clonotype occurred a few times. J is TRBJ2-3 and V is TRBV7-2; 7 bases are a match to TRBD1. This CDR3 has 13 residues. The germline CDR1 and CDR2 sequences are SGHTA and FQGNSA. The ends lost 7 bases at V and 8 bases at J; junction bases unmatched: 9. The CDR3 DNA sequence: TGTGCCAGCACCTCTACAGGGGTTGGTACGCAGTATTTT. It yields the protein CASTSTGVGTQYF.

This clonotype has more than one count but fewer than ten. The chain links TRBV7-3 to TRBJ2-7; 8 nucleotides line up with TRBD2. The germline V gene has CDR1 SGHTA and CDR2 FQGTGA. V was clipped by 2 bases and J by 4 bases; unmatched bases: 1. The CDR3 loop spans 13 amino acids. CDR3 residues: CASSLQREYEQYF. Here the CDR3 DNA reads TGTGCCAGCAGCTTACAGCGGGAGTACGAGCAGTACTTC.

This clonotype was seen repeatedly, ten times or more. V and J are TRBV12-3 or TRBV12-4 and TRBJ2-1; no firm D call. Between the trimmed V and J ends, which lost 5 bases and 7 bases, there was a span of 6 bases. The CDR3 loop spans 11 amino acids. For the CDR3, the DNA is TGTGCCAGCAGTCCAAAAAATGAGCAGTTCTTC. It is translated as CASSPKNEQFF.

V and J are TRBV6-2 or TRBV6-3 and TRBJ2-2, with D unclear. Between the trimmed V and J ends, which lost 2 bases and 4 bases, there was a span of 5 bases. The germline V gene encodes CDR1 MNHEY and CDR2 SVGEGT. The CDR3 contains 13 residues. Here the CDR3 DNA reads TGTGCCAGCAGTTACGCTTTCACCGGGGAGCTGTTTTTT. As protein: CASSYAFTGELFF.

The chain employs TRBV6-2 or TRBV6-3 and TRBJ1-5; D may be TRBD1 (5 bases). This CDR3 is built from 18 residues. V was trimmed by 7 bases and J by 0 bases, leaving 22 bases between them. Per germline, CDR1 MNHEY and CDR2 SVGEGT. The CDR3 spells CASTPDPAGRYSNQPQHF. The CDR3 nucleotides read TGTGCCAGCACCCCGGACCCAGCAGGGAGGTATAGCAATCAGCCCCAGCATTTT.

The rearrangement uses TRBV5-1 and TRBJ2-2, with D hard to call. Trimming pared 0 bases from V and 6 bases from J, leaving 3 bases between. This CDR3 region has 12 residues. Germline V gene lookup returns CDR1 SGHRS and CDR2 YFSETQ. For the CDR3, the DNA is TGCGCCAGCAGCTTGGATCCCGGGGAGCTGTTTTTT. Translation gives CASSLDPGELFF.

This clonotype came up many times. The rearrangement uses TRBV29-1 and TRBJ2-6; perhaps TRBD2 as D (7 bases). Germline CDR1 reads SQVTM; CDR2 reads ANQGSEA. V shed 0 bases and J shed 4 bases, with 10 bases lying between them. This CDR3 has 15 amino acids. DNA of the CDR3: TGCAGCGTTGAAGATGGGGGGGCCGGGGCCAACGTCCTGACTTTC. Protein product: CSVEDGGAGANVLTF. The variable domain in full, with the rest retrieved from reference TRBV29-1 and TRBJ2-6, is SAVISQKPSRDICQRGTSLTIQCQVDSQVTMMFWYRQQPGQSLTLIATANQGSEATYESGFVIDKFPISRPNLTFSTLTVSNMSPEDSSIYLCSVEDGGAGANVLTFGAGSRLTVL.

This clonotype has just a few counts. The chain couples TRBV28 to TRBJ2-4; no definite D call. There are 13 residues in the CDR3. Trimming took 4 bases from V and 3 from J, leaving 7 bases between them. Germline assignment: CDR1 MDHEN and CDR2 SYDVKM. DNA of the CDR3: TGTGCCAGCAGTTCAAATGGCAAAAACATTCAGTACTTC. Its translation: CASSSNGKNIQYF.

This clonotype showed up just a few times. The V call is TRBV19, the J call TRBJ2-7; D is ambiguous. The CDR3 runs 15 residues. Germline lookup yields CDR1 LNHDA and CDR2 SQIVND (reference sequence). Trimming pared 3 bases from V and 3 bases from J, leaving 15 bases between. CDR3 residues: CASSIAGGELYEQYF. The CDR3 DNA sequence: TGTGCCAGTAGTATCGCTGGTGGAGAGCTCTACGAGCAGTACTTC.

This clonotype was counted a few times. The chain links TRBV10-3 to TRBJ1-1, with 12 bases lining up with TRBD1. J gave up 1 base and V 4 bases, and 10 bases lay outside the gene matches. The CDR3 is 18 amino acids. Germline values: CDR1 ENHRY, CDR2 SYGVKD. CDR3 sequence (DNA): TGTGCCATCAGTGCCTCGGGACAGGGGGCCATAAAGAACACTGAAGCTTTCTTT. It specifies CAISASGQGAIKNTEAFF.

V gene TRBV11-2 combines with J gene TRBJ2-3; TRBD2 aligns across 16 bases. Germline V gives CDR1 SGHAT, CDR2 FQNNGV. CDR3 length: 19 residues. V shed 5 bases, J shed 0 bases, and the junction held 8 bases outside the gene matches. The CDR3 bases are TGTGCCAGCAGCCACCCGGGACTAGCGGGGGGGCTAAGCACAGATACGCAGTATTTT. This gives the protein CASSHPGLAGGLSTDTQYF.

This clonotype has a handful of counts. The rearrangement joins TRBV7-9 to TRBJ2-5, with D possibly matching TRBD1 (5 bases). V was cut by 5 bases and J by 5 bases, with 15 bases left in between. Germline assignment: CDR1 SEHNR and CDR2 FQNEAQ (reference sequence). This CDR3 contains 14 residues. The CDR3 nucleotides are TGTGCCAGCAGCACTACAGGACGGTACGAGACCCAGTACTTC. It specifies CASSTTGRYETQYF.

This clonotype came up many times. The V call is TRBV20-1, the J call TRBJ2-3; 13 nucleotides match TRBD2. The ends lost 5 bases at V and 3 bases at J; junction bases unmatched: 8. The germline V gene encodes CDR1 DFQATT and CDR2 SNEGSKA (reference sequence). This CDR3 has 16 amino acids. The CDR3 sequence is CSADGLAGEGTDTQYF. CDR3 nucleotide sequence: TGCAGTGCTGACGGACTAGCGGGAGAAGGTACAGATACGCAGTATTTT.

As for this clonotype: A much larger clone is a single base away; this may be a read error. V gene TRBV28 combines with J gene TRBJ2-1; maybe TRBD2 (6 bases). Germline CDR1 is MDHEN and CDR2 is SYDVKM. The V gene lost 3 bases and the J gene lost 6 bases, with 18 bases spanning the gap. The CDR3 has 16 amino acids. CDR3 sequence: CASSFYELSGVNEQFF. DNA of the CDR3: TGTGCCAGCAGTTTCTATGAACTATCGGGAGTCAATGAGCAGTTCTTC.